A selection of T cell receptor beta chains follows, all from one sample in a study of CD8+CD57+ T cells in acquired aplastic anemia. TCRdb reprocessed the reads with MiXCR, giving one entry per CDR3 protein. This sample has 150,000 to 200,000 distinct CDR3 sequences, with over 40% found just once. Sequencing input: sorted CD4+, CD8+, or CD8+CD57+ T cells (not recorded which) from PBMCs. The receptors shown here come from a human donor with aplastic anemia. The conserved cysteine and the conserved F or W are not part of the CDR3 here. The D gene is left open where the match is weak. Not every row has a clone size; where given, it reads once, few, many or a size class.

size: NA
D: NA
V: TRBV7-2
CDR3: ASSTRVGSYEQY

size: few
D: TRBD1
V: TRBV20-1
CDR3: SARGDRGINSPLH

size: many
D: TRBD2
V: TRBV19
CDR3: ASRPSGLAGGSTQY

size: many
D: NA
V: TRBV11-2
CDR3: ASSLGLTTNYGYT

size: NA
D: NA
V: TRBV20-1
CDR3: SARHTGFGAYEQY

size: NA
D: NA
V: TRBV12-3/TRBV12-4
CDR3: ASSIMGTDTQY

size: once
D: NA
V: TRBV20-1
CDR3: SASSVASGQISGNTIY

size: NA
D: NA
V: TRBV5-1
CDR3: ASSLQLDTQNTGELF

size: many
D: NA
V: TRBV3-1
CDR3: ASSLRGGGTDTQY

size: many
D: NA
V: TRBV9
CDR3: ASSVDSVGDTQY

size: NA
D: NA
V: TRBV15
CDR3: ATSRDYGNRAGEQY

size: many
D: TRBD2
V: TRBV2
CDR3: ASSMSSGRARAGELF

size: NA
D: TRBD2
V: TRBV10-2
CDR3: ASSESSGGTVGGQF

size: NA
D: NA
V: TRBV18
CDR3: ASSPGRDPRDTQY

size: once
D: TRBD1
V: TRBV29-1
CDR3: SARTGKGKTEAF

size: NA
D: NA
V: TRBV19
CDR3: ASSIVSGDTEAF

size: many
D: NA
V: TRBV20-1
CDR3: SAAPRGDPNYGYT

size: NA
D: NA
V: TRBV9
CDR3: ASSVVGQQETQY

size: once
D: TRBD1
V: TRBV5-1
CDR3: ASSFANTGQGTYEQY

size: NA
D: TRBD1
V: TRBV11-1
CDR3: ASSPPGTGDRGEQY

size: NA
D: NA
V: TRBV20-1
CDR3: SGRMGSYGYT

size: few
D: NA
V: TRBV5-4
CDR3: ASSRGSSYNEQF

size: many
D: TRBD1
V: TRBV7-6
CDR3: ASSPRTGYTDTQY

size: NA
D: TRBD1
V: TRBV25-1
CDR3: ASVGQARETQY

size: few
D: NA
V: TRBV29-1
CDR3: SVEAPGTQETQY

size: many
D: NA
V: TRBV9
CDR3: ASSVVGSTEAF

size: many
D: NA
V: TRBV6-4
CDR3: ASSEGGSQPQH

size: many
D: NA
V: TRBV6-1
CDR3: ASRTTVNTEAF

size: NA
D: NA
V: TRBV25-1
CDR3: ASSFKTGNTDTQY

size: NA
D: TRBD1
V: TRBV29-1
CDR3: SVEPYGQGTADTQY

size: many
D: NA
V: TRBV7-2
CDR3: ASSIRTVSGNTIY

size: many
D: NA
V: TRBV7-9
CDR3: ASSFRDNTDTQY